Presented here are 8 T cell receptor beta chains from one specimen sequenced in a study of cytomegalovirus exposure and HLA in healthy donors. Researchers ran the PCR with 60 Vbeta and 13 Jbeta primers. The assay was immunoSEQ multiplex PCR, and TCRdb's table has in-frame clones only and misses some. This sample carries approximately 100,000 clones, 76% of them seen once, and the ten largest clones take roughly 4%. The sequenced material came from PBMCs. These TCRs come from a man aged 40-55 years in good health and CMV-seronegative.

This rearrangement joins TRBV7-8 to TRBJ2-1; TRBD2 aligns across 9 bases. J was trimmed by 0 bases and V by 3 bases; bases with no gene match: 12. Looked up from germline, CDR1 is SGHVS and CDR2 is FQNEAQ. There are 19 residues in the CDR3. The CDR3 nucleotides are TGTGCCAGCAGCTTTCCAATTGGGACTAGCAGGAGCTCCTACAATGAGCAGTTCTTC. This codes for CASSFPIGTSRSSYNEQFF. Based on the CDR3 plus reference TRBV7-8 and TRBJ2-1, the full variable domain is GAGVSQSPRYKVAKRGQDVALRCDPISGHVSLFWYQQALGQGPEFLTYFQNEAQLDKSGLPSDRFFAERPEGSVSTLKIQRTQQEDSAVYLCASSFPIGTSRSSYNEQFFGPGTRLTVL.

This chain links TRBV9 with TRBJ1-1; TRBD1 aligns across 12 bases. Germline V lookup: CDR1 SGDLS, CDR2 YYNGEE. The J segment lost 5 bases and the V segment lost 4 bases, leaving 6 bases of the junction unmatched. This CDR3 region has 15 residues. CDR3 loop: CASSPGTGGKTEAFF. The DNA of the CDR3 is TGTGCCAGCAGCCCAGGGACAGGGGGCAAAACTGAAGCTTTCTTT.

This clone was observed once. The rearrangement joins TRBV29-1 to TRBJ2-7; D is ambiguous. This CDR3 region has 10 residues. CDR1 and CDR2 from the germline V gene are SQVTM and ANQGSEA. The DNA of the CDR3 is TGCAGAGACATTTCCTACGAGCAGTACGTC. This encodes CRDISYEQYV.

The chain joins TRBV2 to TRBJ2-5, with a tentative D call TRBD1 (5 bases). This CDR3 has 13 residues. The V end was cut by 2 bases, the J end by 6 bases, with 10 bases between. Germline values: CDR1 SNHLY, CDR2 FYNNEI. The CDR3 DNA reads TGTGCCAGCAGTGAACAGGGTTCGCAGACCCAGTACTTC. Protein sequence: CASSEQGSQTQYF.

The V call is TRBV2, the J call TRBJ1-1; D might be TRBD1 (6 bases). CDR3 length: 15 residues. Trimming pared 5 bases from V and 0 bases from J, leaving 13 bases between. Germline V lookup: CDR1 SNHLY, CDR2 FYNNEI. The CDR3 region is CASSYFGQLNTEAFF. The DNA for the CDR3 is TGTGCCAGCAGTTACTTCGGACAGCTGAACACTGAAGCTTTCTTT.

J is TRBJ2-1 and V is TRBV5-4, with D perhaps matching TRBD2 (7 bases). The CDR3 length is 14 residues. The V end was cut by 4 bases, the J end by 6 bases, with 14 bases between. The germline V gene encodes CDR1 SGHNT and CDR2 YYREEE (reference sequence). CDR3 amino acids: CASSVGGAANEQFF. The DNA for the CDR3 is TGTGCCAGCAGCGTTGGGGGGGCGGCCAATGAGCAGTTCTTC.

The chain employs TRBV28 and TRBJ1-1; D remains ambiguous. The CDR3 is 15 residues long. Trimming left V 6 bases short and J 2 bases short, with 16 bases between. Germline V lookup: CDR1 MDHEN, CDR2 SYDVKM. The DNA of the CDR3 is TGTGCCAGCAGCCGCGGCGATCTGATTAACACTGAAGCTTTCTTT. Its translation: CASSRGDLINTEAFF.

This clone has a handful of counts. V and J are TRBV9 and TRBJ1-2; D is ambiguous. CDR1 is SGDLS, CDR2 YYNGEE, per germline. The length of the CDR3 is 13 residues. V was shortened by 3 bases and J by 8 bases, with 14 bases between the two germline ends. CDR3 coding DNA: TGTGCCAGCAGCGCCTCCAACATCGTGGGCTACACCTTC. Protein sequence: CASSASNIVGYTF.